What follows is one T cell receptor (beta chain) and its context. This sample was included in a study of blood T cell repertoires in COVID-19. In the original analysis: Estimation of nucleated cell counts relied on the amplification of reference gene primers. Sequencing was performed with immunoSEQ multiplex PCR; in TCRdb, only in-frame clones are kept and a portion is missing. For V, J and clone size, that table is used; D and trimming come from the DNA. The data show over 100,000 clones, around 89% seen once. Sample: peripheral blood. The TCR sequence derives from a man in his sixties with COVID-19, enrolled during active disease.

CDR3 loop: CAIQGESNQPQHF. The DNA of the CDR3 is TGTGCCATACAGGGTGAGAGCAATCAGCCCCAGCATTTT. The chain is built from TRBV2 and TRBJ1-5; a weak D match, TRBD1 (6 bases). Trimming removed 10 bases at V and 1 base at J, with 11 bases between. CDR1 is SNHLY, CDR2 FYNNEI, per germline. The CDR3 sequence is 13 residues long.